These T cell receptor beta chains were read from a single sample in a study of STAT3 mutations in large granular lymphocyte leukemia. Using immunoSEQ multiplex PCR, the repertoire was profiled, and TCRdb retains in-frame clones only, with some absent. The sample lists more than 10,000 clones, over 70% occurring once. The sample comprised peripheral blood mononuclear cells. Source of these receptors: a man aged 55 to 70 with T-cell large granular lymphocyte leukemia. Some clones in this sample may be carry-over from other donors' samples. CDR3s include the opening cysteine and the closing phenylalanine or tryptophan. Fields, in order: V gene, J gene, D gene, clone size, CDR3 protein, CDR3 DNA. The D gene is left open where the match is weak. The size field is filled for only some rows; it gives once, few, many or a size class.

>TRBV19|TRBJ2-2|-|-
CASWASTRAGELFF
TGTGCCAGTTGGGCTTCAACCAGGGCCGGGGAGCTGTTTTTT
>TRBV6-6|TRBJ1-5|-|-
CAAGPPGQPQHF
TGTGCCGCTGGGCCCCCCGGGCAGCCCCAGCATTTT
>TRBV10-1|TRBJ2-7|-|-
CASTAPPLSRSSYEQYF
TGCGCCAGCACCGCACCTCCCCTCTCGCGGAGCTCCTACGAGCAGTACTTC
>TRBV9|TRBJ2-1|TRBD2|-
CASSRTSGRLTIHEQFF
TGTGCCAGCAGCCGGACTAGCGGGAGGCTGACTATCCATGAGCAGTTCTTC
>TRBV7-8|TRBJ2-5|TRBD1|-
CASSLDRAGGGPKETQYF
TGTGCCAGCAGCTTAGATCGAGCAGGGGGTGGGCCCAAGGAGACCCAGTACTTC
>TRBV7-2|TRBJ2-7|TRBD1|-
CASSLGQGGYYEQYF
TGTGCCAGCAGCTTAGGACAGGGGGGATATTACGAGCAGTACTTC
>TRBV30|TRBJ2-7|TRBD2|-
CAWSETAGFYEQYF
TGTGCCTGGAGTGAGACAGCGGGGTTTTACGAGCAGTACTTC
>TRBV19|TRBJ2-5|-|-
CASSIQGGFQETQYF
TGTGCCAGTAGTATCCAGGGCGGATTCCAAGAGACCCAGTACTTC
>TRBV14|TRBJ2-5|TRBD1|few
CASSQKGAYTQYF
TGTGCCAGCAGCCAAAAGGGGGCGTATACCCAGTACTTC
>TRBV4-2|TRBJ1-1|-|-
CASSQGTAMNTEAFF
TGTGCCAGCAGCCAAGGGACAGCCATGAACACTGAAGCTTTCTTT
>TRBV25-1|TRBJ1-5|-|-
CASSPQGEGNQPQHF
TGTGCCAGCAGTCCCCAGGGAGAGGGCAATCAGCCCCAGCATTTT
>TRBV18|TRBJ2-1|-|-
CASSSNRGYNEQFF
TGTGCCAGCTCCTCAAACCGGGGTTACAATGAGCAGTTCTTC
>TRBV7-9|TRBJ2-3|TRBD2|-
CASSSPKGGPPDTQYF
TGTGCCAGCAGCTCACCCAAGGGAGGGCCCCCAGATACGCAGTATTTT
>TRBV7-9|TRBJ2-7|-|-
CASSEQGGTSYEQYF
TGTGCCAGCAGCGAACAAGGGGGGACCTCCTACGAGCAGTACTTC
>TRBV29-1|TRBJ2-5|-|-
CSVGGRGRETQYF
TGCAGCGTGGGGGGCAGGGGGAGAGAGACCCAGTACTTC
>TRBV6-1|TRBJ2-7|TRBD2|-
CASSARDQGLAVAYEQYF
TGTGCCAGCAGTGCCCGGGACCAAGGACTAGCGGTCGCCTACGAGCAGTACTTC
>TRBV6-1|TRBJ1-2|TRBD1|-
CASRGQGNYGYTF
TGTGCCAGCAGGGGACAGGGCAACTATGGCTACACCTTC
>TRBV27|TRBJ2-7|TRBD2|-
CASSRPGGDEQYF
TGTGCCAGCAGTCGGCCTGGGGGGGACGAGCAGTACTTC
>TRBV18|TRBJ2-7|TRBD1|once
CASSPTGTGVYEQYF
TGTGCCAGCTCACCAACCGGGACAGGGGTCTACGAGCAGTACTTC
>TRBV7-2|TRBJ2-7|-|-
CASSGSLVGEQYF
TGTGCCAGCAGCGGGTCACTAGTCGGCGAGCAGTACTTC
>TRBV28|TRBJ2-7|TRBD1|few
CASSLAPQGAYEQYF
TGTGCCAGCAGTTTAGCCCCCCAGGGGGCCTACGAGCAGTACTTC
>TRBV19|TRBJ1-5|-|-
CASSIAVGRGNNQPQHF
TGTGCCAGTAGTATAGCGGTAGGGAGGGGAAACAATCAGCCCCAGCATTTT
>TRBV7-2|TRBJ2-3|-|once
CASSTTDTQYF
TGTGCCAGCAGCACCACAGATACGCAGTATTTT
>TRBV14|TRBJ2-7|TRBD2|-
CASSQDRTGLAGGGEQYF
TGTGCCAGCAGCCAAGACCGGACCGGGCTAGCGGGAGGGGGCGAGCAGTACTTC
>TRBV7-2|TRBJ1-4|-|-
CASSLGNEKLFF
TGTGCCAGCAGCTTAGGGAACGAAAAACTGTTTTTT
>TRBV11-3|TRBJ2-1|-|-
CASSDFLTTYNEQFF
TGTGCCAGCAGCGACTTTCTTACCACCTACAATGAGCAGTTCTTC
>TRBV11-3|TRBJ2-7|-|-
CASSLNRVPAYEQYF
TGTGCCAGCAGCTTAAACAGGGTTCCAGCCTACGAGCAGTACTTC
>TRBV7-9|TRBJ1-1|TRBD1|-
CASSQQGAGTEAFF
TGTGCCAGCAGCCAACAGGGGGCGGGTACTGAAGCTTTCTTT
>TRBV7-8|TRBJ2-5|-|-
CASRWEYGETQYF
TGTGCCAGCAGATGGGAGTATGGAGAGACCCAGTACTTC
>TRBV6-1|TRBJ2-7|-|-
CASSEAWRLYEQYF
TGTGCCAGCAGTGAAGCGTGGCGGCTCTACGAGCAGTACTTC
>TRBV29-1|TRBJ2-1|-|-
CSVESRTTDNEQFF
TGCAGCGTTGAATCACGGACCACCGACAATGAGCAGTTCTTC
>TRBV28|TRBJ2-7|-|-
CASTLGGVQYF
TGTGCCAGCACCCTCGGAGGTGTGCAGTACTTC
>TRBV7-3|TRBJ2-5|-|once
CASSLTNGGGETQYF
TGTGCCAGCAGCTTAACAAACGGGGGCGGCGAGACCCAGTACTTC
>TRBV4-1|TRBJ2-1|TRBD1|-
CASSQVGTGSEQFF
TGCGCCAGCAGCCAAGTCGGGACAGGGAGTGAGCAGTTCTTC
>TRBV11-2|TRBJ2-7|TRBD1|-
CASSAKMGQGYDEQYF
TGTGCCAGCAGCGCAAAAATGGGACAGGGATACGACGAGCAGTACTTC
>TRBV29-1|TRBJ2-1|-|once
CSVATPRSEGGTSGSNEQFF
TGCAGCGTTGCCACCCCAAGAAGTGAGGGCGGGACCTCGGGTTCAAATGAGCAGTTCTTC
>TRBV10-1|TRBJ2-1|-|-
CASSDRPAPRNEQFF
TGCGCCAGCAGTGATCGGCCAGCGCCGCGGAATGAGCAGTTCTTC
>TRBV25-1|TRBJ2-3|-|few
CASSRQGATDTQYF
TGTGCCAGCAGTCGTCAGGGTGCAACAGATACGCAGTATTTT
>TRBV30|TRBJ1-2|-|-
CAWSGGLHYGYTF
TGTGCCTGGAGTGGGGGACTGCACTATGGCTACACCTTC
>TRBV5-8|TRBJ2-7|-|-
CASNSYDSYEQYF
TGTGCCAGCAACTCCTACGACAGCTACGAGCAGTACTTC
>TRBV12-5|TRBJ2-7|TRBD1|-
CASAGTGGEQYF
TGTGCTAGTGCCGGGACAGGGGGCGAGCAGTACTTC
>TRBV29-1|TRBJ1-1|-|-
CSAGAYSMNTEAFF
TGCAGCGCCGGAGCGTATTCGATGAACACTGAAGCTTTCTTT
>TRBV4-1|TRBJ2-6|-|-
CASSQGALLGRANVLTF
TGCGCCAGCAGCCAAGGGGCCCTTCTTGGGAGGGCCAACGTCCTGACTTTC
>TRBV7-3|TRBJ2-7|TRBD1|-
CASSVDRGYEQYF
TGTGCCAGCAGCGTGGACAGGGGTTACGAGCAGTACTTC
>TRBV18|TRBJ1-5|-|-
CASSPEAGWEQPQHF
TGTGCCAGCTCACCAGAGGCAGGGTGGGAACAGCCCCAGCATTTT
>TRBV18|TRBJ2-2|TRBD2|once
CASSPKAGATGELFF
TGTGCCAGCTCACCTAAGGCGGGAGCAACCGGGGAGCTGTTTTTT
>TRBV9|TRBJ1-1|-|-
CASSPLTLNTEAFF
TGTGCCAGCAGCCCCCTGACCCTCAACACTGAAGCTTTCTTT
>TRBV28|TRBJ2-3|TRBD2|-
CASSLIPSGGSDTQYF
TGTGCCAGCAGTTTAATTCCCAGCGGGGGTTCAGATACGCAGTATTTT
>TRBV5-6|TRBJ2-5|TRBD2|few
CASSLGTSGRETQYF
TGTGCCAGCAGCCTAGGGACTAGCGGGAGGGAGACCCAGTACTTC
>TRBV19|TRBJ2-5|-|-
CASSIDRRQETQYF
TGTGCCAGTAGTATAGACAGGCGCCAAGAGACCCAGTACTTC